This T cell receptor beta chain was identified during a study of CD8 T cells in Susac syndrome. The germline gives CDR1 MGHRA, CDR2 YSYEKL. Trimming cost V 4 bases and J 3 bases, with 13 bases left between them. The CDR3 sequence is 14 residues long. Sequencing of TCR beta was carried out in blood CD8+ and CD4+ T cells. Study-level results: The study recognized that the number of individuals in its TCR sequencing and HLA analysis was relatively small.

A remark on this clonotype: Its matching antigen is unknown.

An amount of RNA that ranged from roughly 0.5 to 1 ug was reverse transcribed with random hexamers. Amplification of TCR beta CDR3 was carried out by immunoSEQ multiplex PCR, which covered 54 Vbeta and 13 Jbeta segments. TCRdb re-called the immunoSEQ multiplex PCR reads with MiXCR, one entry per CDR3 protein. This table has 100,000 to 150,000 distinct CDR3 sequences, roughly 95% appearing once. Sequences were obtained from CD4+ T cells from PBMCs. This TCR derives from a human donor in good health. V usage is TRBV4-1 and J usage is TRBJ2-7; maybe TRBD2 (5 bases). The CDR3 sequence is CASSLGRGRYEQYF. In DNA, the CDR3 is TGCGCCAGCAGCCTAGGTAGAGGGCGCTACGAGCAGTACTTC.